This T cell receptor (beta chain) was recorded in a study of cytomegalovirus exposure and HLA in healthy donors. On this clone itself: Its antigen is not identified.

The CDR3 has 14 residues. CDR1 and CDR2 (germline): ENHRY, SYGVKD. The J segment lost 7 bases and the V segment lost 5 bases, leaving 6 bases of the junction unmatched. General study findings and limits: CMV serostatus was the only immune exposure information that was available. As a later analysis showed, several of the most significant clusters appeared to be linked to common viral pathogens. The study reported that TCR beta sequences accurately predicted HLA-A and HLA-B alleles in most subjects.

The PCR employed 60 Vbeta primers together with 13 Jbeta primers. Sequencing was performed with immunoSEQ multiplex PCR; in TCRdb, only in-frame clones are kept and a portion is missing. In total, the table holds about 51,000 clones. The TCR was taken from a man aged 40-49 years in good health and CMV-seropositive. The genes are TRBV10-3 and TRBJ2-7; 12 bases match TRBD1. Sample: PBMCs. The CDR3 sequence is CAISKGQGAGEQYF. CDR3 sequence (DNA): TGTGCCATCAGTAAGGGACAGGGGGCAGGAGAGCAGTACTTC.